The clone carrying this T cell receptor beta chain was counted between two and nine times. Its antigen remains unidentified. The CDR3 extends over 13 amino acids. Germline V gives CDR1 SGDLS, CDR2 YYNGEE. V dropped 6 bases and J dropped 2 bases, with 10 bases sitting between them. With molecular barcodes, quantitative 5'-RACE was used to make the TCR beta libraries. A single record per CDR3 protein comes from TCRdb applying MiXCR to the 5' RACE reads. Of 300,000 to 400,000 distinct CDR3 sequences detected, 20% to 25% appear once; the ten largest clones hold around 13%. This entry comes from a study of CD8 T cells in ankylosing spondylitis. Study-wide results and caveats: Characteristic of ankylosing spondylitis blood, it appeared, was a TCR beta motif comprising roughly 8 highly homologous variants. The study looked at matched synovial fluid samples from ankylosing spondylitis patients. Disease-linked clones were reported to be significantly enriched there.

This sequence originates from a male donor with ankylosing spondylitis or in good health (not recorded which). Sequencing was done on a sample of blood, either unsorted or a sorted T cell fraction (not recorded which). V is TRBV9 and J is TRBJ2-3, with D hard to call. The CDR3 DNA reads TGTGCCAGCAACGAGAGAAACACAGATACGCAGTATTTT. It yields the protein CASNERNTDTQYF.